The next 17 T cell receptor beta chains were all read from a single sample in a study of early T cells in non-severe SARS-CoV-2 infection. One entry per CDR3 protein, called by TCRdb with MiXCR from the 5' RACE reads. The table lists tens of thousands of distinct CDR3 sequences, less than 9.5% of them singletons, with 3% to 4% in the top ten. Sequencing was done on a sample of whole blood. These receptors originate from an adult who was a healthcare worker with PCR-confirmed SARS-CoV-2 infection or an uninfected control (not recorded which).

This clonotype was seen only a few times. The chain recombines TRBV5-1 with TRBJ2-7; 14 bases line up with TRBD2. Germline V gives CDR1 SGHRS, CDR2 YFSETQ. With 3 bases clipped from V and 3 bases from J, the junction kept 11 bases outside the gene matches. This CDR3 contains 18 residues. The CDR3: CASSYPTSGRAIDYEQYF. CDR3 nucleotide sequence: TGCGCCAGCAGCTATCCGACTAGCGGGAGGGCCATAGACTACGAGCAGTACTTC.

By proportion, this clonotype is medium-sized (0.01 to 0.1%). The V and J genes are TRBV12-5 and TRBJ2-1; D ambiguous. The CDR3 length is 16 residues. Trimming stripped 6 bases from V and 2 bases from J, with 17 bases between. Per germline, CDR1 LGHNT and CDR2 FRNRAP. CDR3 amino acids: CASGRGPRAAYNEQFF. The CDR3, as DNA: TGTGCTAGTGGCCGTGGGCCCCGGGCAGCCTACAATGAGCAGTTCTTC.

This clonotype was recorded a few times. V gene TRBV6-4 combines with J gene TRBJ2-7; possible D gene TRBD1, 5 bases. Germline CDR1 is MRHNA and CDR2 is SNTAGT. The CDR3 is 13 residues long. V shed 3 bases and J shed 1 base, with 7 bases lying between them. This CDR3 is CASSEGDSYEQYF. DNA of the CDR3: TGTGCCAGCAGTGAAGGGGATTCCTACGAGCAGTACTTC.

In its sample, this clonotype was seen a few times. The chain links TRBV29-1 to TRBJ1-3, with D unresolved. Looked up from germline, CDR1 is SQVTM and CDR2 is ANQGSEA. The V and J ends lost 3 bases and 4 bases respectively, with 7 bases between them. The CDR3 spans 12 residues. The CDR3 here is CSVEVQGNTIYF. The CDR3 DNA is TGCAGCGTTGAGGTTCAGGGAAACACCATATATTTT.

The V and J genes are TRBV4-1 and TRBJ1-1, with D unclear. In germline, CDR1 is MGHRA, CDR2 YSYEKL. The V end lost 3 bases, the J end lost 4 bases, and 9 bases lay between the germline ends. The CDR3 extends over 13 amino acids. The CDR3 loop reads CASSHGGGTEAFF. In DNA, the CDR3 is TGCGCCAGCAGCCATGGAGGTGGCACTGAAGCTTTCTTT.

This clonotype came up many times. V and J are TRBV27 and TRBJ2-3; D call uncertain. CDR1 is MNHEY and CDR2 is SMNVEV in the germline V gene (reference sequence). The CDR3 totals 11 residues. V shed 4 bases and J shed 2 bases, with 1 base lying between them. CDR3 protein: CASSSTDTQYF. The CDR3 nucleotides are TGTGCCAGCAGTTCCACAGATACGCAGTATTTT.

Only a few counts were recorded for this clonotype. The chain uses TRBV5-1 and TRBJ2-3; D is ambiguous. V gave up 0 bases and J gave up 2 bases, with 7 bases separating them. Germline V gene lookup returns CDR1 SGHRS and CDR2 YFSETQ. The CDR3 length is 14 residues. The DNA for the CDR3 is TGCGCCAGCAGCTTGGGAGAGGCCACAGATACGCAGTATTTT. It yields the protein CASSLGEATDTQYF.

The V gene is TRBV19, the J gene TRBJ2-7; D remains ambiguous. The CDR3 covers 14 residues. Germline lookup yields CDR1 LNHDA and CDR2 SQIVND (reference sequence). The V end lost 5 bases, the J end lost 0 bases, and 11 bases lay between the germline ends. The CDR3 nucleotides are TGTGCCAGTAGTGTGGACCTGGACTCCTACGAGCAGTACTTC. As protein: CASSVDLDSYEQYF.

This clonotype occurred a few times. Here the CDR3 reads CASSYALGEKLFF. The CDR3 nucleotides are TGTGCCAGCAGTTATGCACTCGGTGAAAAACTGTTTTTT. The chain joins TRBV6-6 to TRBJ1-4; no clear D. Trimming removed 3 bases from V and 7 bases from J, with 9 bases in between. Germline V gives CDR1 MNHNY, CDR2 SVGAGI (reference sequence). CDR3 length equals 13 residues.

This clonotype appeared many times. The V and J genes are TRBV20-1 and TRBJ2-3; TRBD2 is a possible D gene (5 bases). This CDR3 is built from 17 residues. Germline V CDR1 and CDR2: DFQATT, SNEGSKA (reference sequence). The germline V and J ends were trimmed by 0 bases and 0 bases, with 16 bases remaining between them. The CDR3 is CSARESRGSPSTDTQYF. The CDR3, as DNA: TGCAGTGCTAGAGAAAGCCGGGGATCTCCTAGCACAGATACGCAGTATTTT.

This clonotype was found a few times. This chain links TRBV20-1 with TRBJ2-7, with a weak D call TRBD1 (6 bases). This CDR3 comprises 14 residues. CDR1 is DFQATT and CDR2 is SNEGSKA in the germline V gene (reference sequence). V was cut by 1 base and J by 0 bases, with 10 bases left in between. CDR3 DNA sequence: TGCAGTGCTAGAGCTGTACAGGGCTCCTACGAGCAGTACTTC. Translating it yields CSARAVQGSYEQYF.

This clonotype appeared many times. This chain joins TRBV10-3 and TRBJ2-5, with TRBD1 matching over 12 bases. Per the germline V gene, CDR1 is ENHRY and CDR2 is SYGVKD. J gave up 10 bases and V 2 bases, and 8 bases lay outside the gene matches. CDR3 length equals 15 residues. The CDR3, as DNA: TGTGCCATCAGTGAGCCAATGAGGGACAGGGGGCTCCAGTACTTC. Translation gives CAISEPMRDRGLQYF.

The rearrangement uses TRBV20-1 and TRBJ1-1; D is unresolved. The CDR3 is made up of 13 amino acids. Germline CDR1 and CDR2: DFQATT and SNEGSKA (reference sequence). Trimming shortened V by 3 bases and J by 1 base, and 9 bases separated the two germline ends. For the CDR3, the DNA is TGCAGTGCTAGTGGACCGACGAACACTGAAGCTTTCTTT. It translates to CSASGPTNTEAFF.

This chain uses TRBV3-1 with TRBJ2-1, with D unclear. Trimming cost V 0 bases and J 11 bases, with 14 bases left between them. The CDR3 runs 14 residues. The germline CDR1 and CDR2 sequences are LGHDT and YNNKEL (reference sequence). The CDR3 region is CASSQDWPARQQFF. The CDR3 region has the DNA TGTGCCAGCAGCCAAGATTGGCCAGCCCGTCAGCAGTTCTTC.

Many counts were recorded for this clonotype. This sequence joins TRBV6-5 and TRBJ2-3, with D tentatively TRBD2 (6 bases). Germline assignment: CDR1 MNHEY and CDR2 SVGAGI. Trimming took off 6 bases at V and 2 bases at J, with 9 bases between the two ends. The CDR3 is made up of 13 amino acids. The CDR3 sequence: CASRLALTDTQYF. In nucleotides, the CDR3 is TGTGCCAGCAGACTAGCCCTCACAGATACGCAGTATTTT.

The chain carries TRBV6-2 or TRBV6-3 and TRBJ2-1; TRBD1 is a possible D gene (6 bases). Deletions cut 4 bases from V and 0 bases from J, with 16 bases between. CDR3 size: 17 residues. Germline V gene sequence: CDR1 MNHEY, CDR2 SVGEGT. The CDR3 nucleotides read TGTGCCAGCAGTTTAGACAGGCCGATAAGCTCCTACAATGAGCAGTTCTTC. Protein: CASSLDRPISSYNEQFF.

V usage is TRBV5-1 and J usage is TRBJ2-7; D is ambiguous. This CDR3 spans 14 amino acids. V was trimmed by 7 bases and J by 1 base, leaving 15 bases between them. Germline values: CDR1 SGHRS, CDR2 YFSETQ. CDR3 sequence: CASSPLGSSYEQYF. CDR3 sequence (DNA): TGCGCCAGCTCCCCCCTCGGATCTTCCTACGAGCAGTACTTC. Full variable domain (missing parts from reference TRBV5-1 and TRBJ2-7): KAGVTQTPRYLIKTRGQQVTLSCSPISGHRSVSWYQQTPGQGLQFLFEYFSETQRNKGNFPGRFSGRQFSNSRSEMNVSTLELGDSALYLCASSPLGSSYEQYFGPGTRLTVT.